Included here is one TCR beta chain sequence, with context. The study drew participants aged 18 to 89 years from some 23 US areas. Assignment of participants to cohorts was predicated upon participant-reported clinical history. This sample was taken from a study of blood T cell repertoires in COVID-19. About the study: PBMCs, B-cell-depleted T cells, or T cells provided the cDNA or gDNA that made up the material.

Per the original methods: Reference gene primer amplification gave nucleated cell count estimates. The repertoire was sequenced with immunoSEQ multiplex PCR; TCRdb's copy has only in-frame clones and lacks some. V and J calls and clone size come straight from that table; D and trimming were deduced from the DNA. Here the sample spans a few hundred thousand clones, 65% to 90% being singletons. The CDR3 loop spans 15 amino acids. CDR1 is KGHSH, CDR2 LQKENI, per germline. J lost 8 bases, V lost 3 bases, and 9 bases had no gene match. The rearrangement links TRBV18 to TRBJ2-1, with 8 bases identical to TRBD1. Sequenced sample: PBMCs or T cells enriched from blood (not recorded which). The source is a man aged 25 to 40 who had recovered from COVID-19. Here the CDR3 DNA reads TGTGCCAGCTCACCGAGCGCAGGGGGCGAGGATGAGCAGTTCTTC. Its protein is CASSPSAGGEDEQFF.